This TCR beta chain came from a study of molecular identifiers for immune sequencing clone quantification. TCRdb called the PCR reads again in MiXCR, with one record for every CDR3 protein. The sample yields about half a million distinct CDR3 sequences, about 26% seen once. About this clonotype itself: What it binds is unknown.

Regarding the study as a whole: Jurkat TCR RNA spiked in from one cell (amid over 850,000 naive cells) was reportedly detectable.

CDR1 LNHDA and CDR2 SQIVND come from the germline V gene (reference sequence). The CDR3 contains 14 residues. Trimming left V 4 bases short and J 3 bases short, with 13 bases between. The material sequenced was naive CD8+ T cells from blood, with Jurkat cell RNA spiked in. Subset noted: FACS-sorted CD8+CD4-CCR7+CD45RA+ naive T cells. The genes are TRBV19 and TRBJ2-7; D may be TRBD1 (6 bases). The sequence was collected from a human donor in good health. Some libraries in this study had Jurkat cell RNA spiked in. The CDR3 DNA reads TGTGCCAGTAGTACTGCCTGGACAGACTACGAGCAGTACTTC. It codes for CASSTAWTDYEQYF.